Each of the 20 T cell receptor beta chains below was sequenced from the same sample in a study of cytomegalovirus exposure and HLA in healthy donors. The PCR made use of 60 Vbeta and 13 Jbeta primers. Clones were read by immunoSEQ multiplex PCR, and TCRdb kept only the in-frame ones, dropping some. Among over 150,000 clones, 77% were seen once, and the ten largest hold around 2.5%. Sequencing was carried out using PBMCs. The receptor set was obtained from a woman aged 40 to 50 in good health and CMV-seropositive.

The chain recombines TRBV30 with TRBJ2-1, with 7 bases aligning to TRBD2. J gave up 5 bases and V 1 base, and 8 bases lay outside the gene matches. This CDR3 is 15 amino acids long. The germline V gene has CDR1 GTSNPN and CDR2 SVGIG (reference sequence). The chain's CDR3 is CAWSESGLGHNEQFF. CDR3 in DNA: TGTGCCTGGAGTGAATCTGGACTAGGGCACAATGAGCAGTTCTTC.

The rearrangement links TRBV27 to TRBJ2-7; TRBD2 aligns across 8 bases. The trim removed 1 base at V and 2 bases at J, leaving 4 bases unmatched. Germline CDR1 reads MNHEY; CDR2 reads SMNVEV (reference sequence). The CDR3 covers 15 residues. CDR3 sequence reads: CASSLWSGGAYEQYF. The DNA of the CDR3 is TGTGCCAGCAGTTTATGGTCGGGGGGGGCCTACGAGCAGTACTTC.

The rearrangement uses TRBV19 and TRBJ1-5; D possibly corresponds to TRBD1 (5 bases). Trimming cost V 6 bases and J 0 bases, with 12 bases left between them. Germline V gene lookup returns CDR1 LNHDA and CDR2 SQIVND (reference sequence). The CDR3 has 15 amino acids. The CDR3 protein is CASSRQLYSNQPQHF. In nucleotides, the CDR3 is TGTGCCAGTAGCAGACAGCTTTATAGCAATCAGCCCCAGCATTTT. Based on the CDR3 plus reference TRBV19 and TRBJ1-5, the full variable domain is DGGITQSPKYLFRKEGQNVTLSCEQNLNHDAMYWYRQDPGQGLRLIYYSQIVNDFQKGDIAEGYSVSREKKESFPLTVTSAQKNPTAFYLCASSRQLYSNQPQHFGDGTRLSIL.

The chain joins TRBV29-1 to TRBJ2-7, with TRBD2 matching 7 bases. There are 14 residues in the CDR3. Germline loops: CDR1 SQVTM, CDR2 ANQGSEA. V lost 4 bases and J lost 2; bases outside the gene matches: 8. CDR3 nucleotide sequence: TGCAGCGTTGCCTGGGGGGGGGATACCTACGAGCAGTACTTC. This translates into CSVAWGGDTYEQYF.

The chain couples TRBV6-5 to TRBJ2-7; perhaps TRBD2 as D (5 bases). The length of the CDR3 is 13 residues. V gave up 8 bases and J gave up 1 base, with 12 bases separating them. Germline V gives CDR1 MNHEY, CDR2 SVGAGI. The CDR3 DNA reads TGTGCCAGCGGAGGACTCGATTCCTACGAGCAGTACTTC. It translates to CASGGLDSYEQYF.

V usage is TRBV4-1 and J usage is TRBJ1-2; D remains unclear. Deletions cut 4 bases from V and 0 bases from J, with 12 bases between. The CDR3 is 15 amino acids. In germline, CDR1 is MGHRA, CDR2 YSYEKL. The CDR3 here is CASSPPPPTNYGYTF. The DNA for the CDR3 is TGCGCCAGCAGCCCCCCGCCACCTACTAACTATGGCTACACCTTC.

This chain uses TRBV6-5 with TRBJ2-7; TRBD1 might be the D (6 bases). The CDR3 consists of 15 residues. The germline V gene encodes CDR1 MNHEY and CDR2 SVGAGI. V lost 0 bases and J 0 bases, leaving 9 bases between the germline ends. CDR3 sequence (DNA): TGTGCCAGCAGTTACTCGGCGGACAGCTCCTACGAGCAGTACTTC. Its translation: CASSYSADSSYEQYF.

This clone was observed a few times. This chain links TRBV5-4 with TRBJ2-1, with TRBD1 matching 7 bases. Trimming removed 0 bases from V and 7 bases from J; junction bases left unmatched: 10. CDR1 and CDR2 (germline): SGHNT, YYREEE (reference sequence). The CDR3 contains 16 residues. The CDR3 nucleotides read TGTGCCAGCAGCTTGGATTTGGACAGGCCCCTGAATGAGCAGTTCTTC. Its translation is CASSLDLDRPLNEQFF.

This clone has a handful of counts. The chain recombines TRBV5-1 with TRBJ2-6; D gene unclear. Between the trimmed V and J ends, which lost 2 bases and 0 bases, there was a span of 12 bases. CDR1 SGHRS and CDR2 YFSETQ come from the germline V gene. The CDR3 length is 17 residues. CDR3 in amino acids: CASSLRALSSGANVLTF. The CDR3 DNA reads TGCGCCAGCAGCTTAAGAGCCCTTAGCTCTGGGGCCAACGTCCTGACTTTC.

The V call is TRBV18, the J call TRBJ1-1; the match to TRBD1 covers 8 bases. The CDR3 has 15 amino acids. In germline, CDR1 is KGHSH, CDR2 LQKENI. V lost 4 bases and J lost 5; bases outside the gene matches: 9. The DNA of the CDR3 is TGTGCCAGCTCACAAACGACAGGGGAGGGAACTGAAGCTTTCTTT. This sequence encodes CASSQTTGEGTEAFF. The full variable domain, with the rest looked up from reference TRBV18 and TRBJ1-1, is NAGVMQNPRHLVRRRGQEARLRCSPMKGHSHVYWYRQLPEEGLKFMVYLQKENIIDESGMPKERFSAEFPKEGPSILRIQQVVRGDSAAYFCASSQTTGEGTEAFFGQGTRLTVV.

The chain couples TRBV6-5 to TRBJ1-6, with TRBD1 identical over 9 bases. CDR3 length: 16 residues. CDR1 is MNHEY and CDR2 is SVGAGI in the germline V gene. V was clipped by 0 bases and J by 9 bases; unmatched bases: 6. The DNA of the CDR3 is TGTGCCAGCAGTTACTCGGGGGACAGGGTGGGTTCACCCCTCCACTTT. Its protein product is CASSYSGDRVGSPLHF.

This clone occurred a few times. This chain connects TRBV19 to TRBJ1-5; D gene unclear. CDR3 length: 13 residues. Germline lookup yields CDR1 LNHDA and CDR2 SQIVND (reference sequence). V was cut by 6 bases and J by 7 bases, with 13 bases left in between. CDR3 residues: CASRLESWQPQHF. The CDR3 nucleotides are TGTGCCAGTAGACTTGAGTCGTGGCAGCCCCAGCATTTT.

The chain carries TRBV6-5 and TRBJ1-1, with TRBD1 as a possible D gene (5 bases). Trimming cost V 7 bases and J 5 bases, with 11 bases left between them. Germline CDR1 is MNHEY and CDR2 is SVGAGI. CDR3 size: 12 residues. The CDR3 reads CASTSGGTEAFF. CDR3 bases: TGTGCCAGCACCTCGGGGGGGACTGAAGCTTTCTTT.

CDR3 protein: CASSPQPSGRGRTDTQYF. CDR3 coding DNA: TGTGCCAGCAGCCCACAACCGAGCGGGAGAGGGAGGACAGATACGCAGTATTTT. The genes are TRBV7-2 and TRBJ2-3; 8 bases are a match to TRBD2. The CDR3 has 18 residues. Germline CDR1 is SGHTA and CDR2 is FQGNSA. The trim removed 5 bases at V and 3 bases at J, leaving 16 bases unmatched.

The rearrangement links TRBV11-2 to TRBJ2-5; D remains unclear. Germline-derived CDR1 and CDR2 are SGHAT and FQNNGV. The CDR3 runs to 15 residues. Trimming took 0 bases from V and 0 from J, leaving 8 bases between them. The CDR3 DNA reads TGTGCCAGCAGCTTAGATGGCAGGAACCAAGAGACCCAGTACTTC. Its translation: CASSLDGRNQETQYF.

About this clone: Other DNA sequences in the same sample also yield this CDR3. In nucleotides, the CDR3 is TGTGCCAGCAGCTTGGTACAGGAGACCCAGTACTTC. It translates to CASSLVQETQYF. This chain uses TRBV7-2 with TRBJ2-5; D not certain. The V gene's germline CDR1 is SGHTA and CDR2 FQGNSA. CDR3 length: 12 amino acids. Trimming removed 3 bases from V and 5 bases from J, with 7 bases in between.

The chain links TRBV5-8 to TRBJ1-5; TRBD1 aligns across 8 bases. Unmatched junction bases numbered 12, after V lost 4 bases and J lost 9 bases. The germline V gene has CDR1 SGHTS and CDR2 YDEGEE. The CDR3 sequence is 15 residues long. The CDR3 region has the DNA TGTGCCAGCAGCGAGGGACAGGTCGGCACCGGGCCCCAGCATTTT. Translating gives CASSEGQVGTGPQHF. The full variable domain, completed using reference TRBV5-8 and TRBJ1-5, is EAGVTQSPTHLIKTRGQQATLRCSPISGHTSVYWYQQALGLGLQFLLWYDEGEERNRGNFPPRFSGRQFPNYSSELNVNALELEDSALYLCASSEGQVGTGPQHFGDGTRLSIL.

CDR3 DNA sequence: TGTGCCAGCTCCCTGGGGCGTTTGGAGACCCAGTACTTC. Encoded protein: CASSLGRLETQYF. This rearrangement joins TRBV2 to TRBJ2-5; weak D call: TRBD1 (5 bases). This CDR3 contains 13 residues. Deletions cut 8 bases from V and 5 bases from J, with 15 bases between. Germline assignment: CDR1 SNHLY and CDR2 FYNNEI.

In this sample, this clone turned up a few times. This chain links TRBV4-2 with TRBJ2-1, with D perhaps TRBD2 (5 bases). This CDR3 is 18 amino acids long. V lost 1 base, J lost 0 bases, and 16 bases lay in between. The germline CDR1 and CDR2 sequences are LGHNA and YNFKEQ. DNA for the CDR3: TGTGCCAGCAGCCAAGGGGGAGCGGTCATTGCCTCCTACAATGAGCAGTTCTTC. This encodes CASSQGGAVIASYNEQFF.

The CDR3 reads CASSSGGGADTEAFF. The CDR3 DNA reads as TGTGCCAGCAGCTCAGGAGGGGGCGCAGACACTGAAGCTTTCTTT. The chain combines TRBV7-9 with TRBJ1-1, with 7 bases fitting TRBD1. This CDR3 spans 15 amino acids. Germline-derived CDR1 and CDR2 are SEHNR and FQNEAQ (reference sequence). The V gene end was trimmed by 4 bases and the J gene end by 3 bases; junction bases not matched to a gene: 8.